Following are 7 T cell receptor beta chains from one sample sequenced in a study of blood T cell repertoires in COVID-19 (TCRdb year 2020). Libraries were made using the immunoSEQ multiplex PCR assay. The table was pulled from immuneACCESS by TCRdb, which kept in-frame rearrangements only. Such tables lose some clones; where checked, under half of the loss comes from unresolved V genes, and the rest has no known cause. The sample yields some 150,000 clones; more than 75% were counted once. The top ten hold roughly 1% of the sample. Sequenced: peripheral blood. The receptors originated from a man between 40 and 49 years old with acute or convalescent COVID-19.

The chain uses TRBV27 and TRBJ1-2, with D perhaps TRBD1 (6 bases). Trimming stripped 6 bases from V and 1 base from J, with 15 bases between. CDR3 length: 15 residues. Germline lookup yields CDR1 MNHEY and CDR2 SMNVEV (reference sequence). The CDR3 protein is CASRNRDTFNYGYTF. CDR3 nucleotides: TGTGCCAGCAGGAATCGGGACACCTTTAACTATGGCTACACCTTC.

CDR3 DNA: TGTGCCAGCAGTTCCAACGACAGGGGTGAGGGGAACACCATATATTTT. This codes for CASSSNDRGEGNTIYF. The V call is TRBV27, the J call TRBJ1-3; 8 nucleotides agree with TRBD1. V was clipped by 4 bases and J by 7 bases; unmatched bases: 12. The CDR3 runs to 16 residues. The germline V gene has CDR1 MNHEY and CDR2 SMNVEV (reference sequence).

This clone was detected once. The chain uses TRBV4-3 and TRBJ1-2; no firm D call. Germline CDR1 LGHNA, CDR2 YSLEER. The CDR3 sequence is 15 residues long. Trimming stripped 5 bases from V and 7 bases from J, with 20 bases between. The DNA of the CDR3 is TGCGCCAGCAGCGGAGATGAATTGGCCGCCGTTGGCTACACCTTC. Residues: CASSGDELAAVGYTF.

The table lists this clone with a few counts. The chain couples TRBV6-5 to TRBJ2-1; 12 bases map to TRBD2. The junction had 3 bases not matched to a gene; V was cut back by 0 bases and J by 6 bases. This CDR3 spans 16 amino acids. The germline gives CDR1 MNHEY, CDR2 SVGAGI. In nucleotides, the CDR3 is TGTGCCAGCAGTTACTCCCTAGCGGGGGGGTCCAATGAGCAGTTCTTC. Translated: CASSYSLAGGSNEQFF.

V gene TRBV5-1 combines with J gene TRBJ1-4; a possible D gene is TRBD1 (5 bases). Deletions cut 0 bases from V and 4 bases from J, with 10 bases between. Germline CDR1 is SGHRS and CDR2 is YFSETQ. The CDR3 runs to 15 residues. The CDR3 reads CASSLGQGNNEKLFF. Here the CDR3 DNA reads TGCGCCAGCAGCTTGGGGCAGGGTAATAATGAAAAACTGTTTTTT. The whole variable domain, filled in from reference TRBV5-1 and TRBJ1-4, reads KAGVTQTPRYLIKTRGQQVTLSCSPISGHRSVSWYQQTPGQGLQFLFEYFSETQRNKGNFPGRFSGRQFSNSRSEMNVSTLELGDSALYLCASSLGQGNNEKLFFGSGTQLSVL.

The chain couples TRBV7-2 to TRBJ2-2; D may be TRBD2 (5 bases). Germline V gene sequence: CDR1 SGHTA, CDR2 FQGNSA. Trimming stripped 5 bases from V and 5 bases from J, with 15 bases between. There are 15 residues in the CDR3. The CDR3 sequence is CASSPGMRGTGELFF. CDR3 DNA: TGTGCCAGCAGCCCAGGAATGCGCGGGACCGGGGAGCTGTTTTTT.

This chain uses TRBV19 with TRBJ2-2, with TRBD1 matching over 8 bases. The CDR3 is 16 residues long. Losses at the gene ends were 5 bases for V and 0 bases for J; bases not matched to a gene: 5. Germline assignment: CDR1 LNHDA and CDR2 SQIVND (reference sequence). Here the CDR3 reads CASSPGTGTNTGELFF. The CDR3 DNA is TGTGCCAGTAGTCCTGGGACAGGAACGAACACCGGGGAGCTGTTTTTT.